The 30 T cell receptor beta chains presented below share a single source sample, sequenced in a study of blood T cell repertoires in COVID-19. Data came from immunoSEQ multiplex PCR; TCRdb stores just in-frame clones and leaves some out. The repertoire holds about 210,000 clones, with around 84% as singletons. The sample comprised PBMCs or T cells enriched from blood (not recorded which). These receptors were collected from a man aged 25-45 years with acute COVID-19.

The gene calls are TRBV3-1 (or the pseudogene TRBV3-2) and TRBJ1-2; D is possibly TRBD1 (6 bases). The CDR3 has 15 residues. CDR1 LGHDT and CDR2 YNNKEL come from the germline V gene (reference sequence). V gave up 3 bases and J gave up 5 bases, with 16 bases separating them. The CDR3 DNA sequence: TGTGCCAGCAGCCAGTGGTCAGGGGAGCGGTATGGCTACACCTTC. It encodes CASSQWSGERYGYTF.

The CDR3 nucleotides read TGTGCCAGCAGTTACCCCGGGACAGGCTCCTACGAGCAGTACTTC. This gives the protein CASSYPGTGSYEQYF. V and J are TRBV6-5 and TRBJ2-7; TRBD1 matches 8 bases. This CDR3 is built from 15 residues. V lost 2 bases and J lost 0; bases outside the gene matches: 3. Looked up from germline, CDR1 is MNHEY and CDR2 is SVGAGI.

This clone appeared a single time. This rearrangement joins TRBV28 to TRBJ1-1, with a possible D match to TRBD1 (5 bases). This CDR3 comprises 16 residues. In germline, CDR1 is MDHEN, CDR2 SYDVKM. Trimming cost V 1 base and J 6 bases, with 18 bases left between them. The DNA of the CDR3 is TGTGCCAGCAGTTTATCAGGACACTGGAAGGGCCCTGAAGCTTTCTTT. Protein sequence: CASSLSGHWKGPEAFF.

The V gene is TRBV2, the J gene TRBJ2-7; weak D call: TRBD1 (5 bases). This CDR3 has 14 residues. V lost 7 bases and J 0 bases, leaving 13 bases between the germline ends. The germline V gene encodes CDR1 SNHLY and CDR2 FYNNEI. The CDR3 coding sequence is TGTGCCAGCACCCAGGGTTCAAGCTCCTACGAGCAGTACTTC. This encodes CASTQGSSSYEQYF.

This clone was seen only once. J is TRBJ1-2 and V is TRBV21-1; TRBD1 was called by the table and not checked on the DNA. TRBV21-1 is described as a pseudogene. The CDR3 has 18 amino acids. The CDR3 region is CASSKKPKGQGSPRGYTF. The CDR3 coding sequence is TGTGCCAGCAGCAAAAAGCCTAAGGGACAGGGGTCGCCTCGTGGCTACACCTTC.

The rearrangement uses TRBV6-6 and TRBJ2-7; no firm D call. V gave up 4 bases and J gave up 4 bases, with 11 bases separating them. Germline V gene lookup returns CDR1 MNHNY and CDR2 SVGAGI (reference sequence). The CDR3 is made up of 13 amino acids. This chain's CDR3 is CASSSTSLYEQYF. Written as DNA, the CDR3 is TGTGCCAGCAGTTCTACTTCTCTTTACGAGCAGTACTTC.

V gene TRBV6-5 combines with J gene TRBJ2-2; TRBD1 aligns across 7 bases. V dropped 8 bases and J dropped 3; count of bases not matched to a gene: 9. Germline V gene lookup returns CDR1 MNHEY and CDR2 SVGAGI. The CDR3 runs to 15 residues. The DNA of the CDR3 is TGTGCCAGCCTGACAGGGAGTAGGTACACCGGGGAGCTGTTTTTT. This sequence encodes CASLTGSRYTGELFF.

Notes on this clone: Other DNA sequences in this specimen translate into the identical CDR3. This chain uses TRBV3-1 (or the pseudogene TRBV3-2) with TRBJ1-2; 7 nucleotides agree with TRBD1. The trim removed 0 bases at V and 5 bases at J, leaving 6 bases unmatched. The CDR3 is 15 amino acids. The germline V gene encodes CDR1 LGHDT and CDR2 YNNKEL (reference sequence). For the CDR3, the DNA is TGTGCCAGCAGCCAAGATGGACAGGCGACTTATGGCTACACCTTC. The encoded protein is CASSQDGQATYGYTF.

This clone was found once. The chain joins TRBV7-3 to TRBJ2-5, with a possible D match to TRBD2 (6 bases). V was cut by 6 bases and J by 4 bases, with 21 bases left in between. Germline lookup yields CDR1 SGHTA and CDR2 FQGTGA. The CDR3 is 16 amino acids. The chain's CDR3 is CASSSRGEGRIETQYF. As DNA, the CDR3 is TGTGCCAGCAGTTCTAGGGGAGAGGGGAGGATAGAGACCCAGTACTTC.

V gene TRBV4-1 combines with J gene TRBJ2-1; 11 bases fit TRBD2. Germline V gene lookup returns CDR1 MGHRA and CDR2 YSYEKL. The CDR3 runs to 17 residues. V was clipped by 0 bases and J by 7 bases; unmatched bases: 8. The CDR3 loop is CASSQELAGGRFNEQFF. The CDR3 bases are TGCGCCAGCAGCCAAGAGCTAGCGGGGGGCCGGTTTAATGAGCAGTTCTTC.

The chain carries TRBV5-4 and TRBJ2-1; no definite D call. This CDR3 has 13 residues. V was cut by 1 base and J by 8 bases, with 10 bases left in between. Per the germline V gene, CDR1 is SGHNT and CDR2 is YYREEE (reference sequence). The CDR3 loop reads CASSLNPFDEQFF. CDR3 sequence (DNA): TGTGCCAGCAGCTTGAATCCTTTCGATGAGCAGTTCTTC.

V and J are TRBV6-5 and TRBJ1-5; D is unclear. The germline V gene encodes CDR1 MNHEY and CDR2 SVGAGI. Trimming cost V 7 bases and J 0 bases, with 7 bases left between them. This CDR3 spans 13 amino acids. In DNA form, the CDR3 reads TGTGCCAGCATGGTAGATAGCAATCAGCCCCAGCATTTT. As protein: CASMVDSNQPQHF.

The V gene is TRBV18, the J gene TRBJ2-7, with TRBD1 matching 8 bases. CDR1 and CDR2 (germline): KGHSH, LQKENI. The CDR3 loop spans 12 amino acids. J was trimmed by 3 bases and V by 6 bases; bases with no gene match: 1. CDR3 sequence: CASSGQGYEQYF. CDR3 coding DNA: TGTGCCAGCTCCGGACAGGGCTACGAGCAGTACTTC.

V usage is TRBV5-1 and J usage is TRBJ2-3, with 8 bases identical to TRBD1. Trimming removed 6 bases from V and 5 bases from J; junction bases left unmatched: 8. Per the germline V gene, CDR1 is SGHRS and CDR2 is YFSETQ. This CDR3 is 14 amino acids long. The CDR3 is CASTTGGRGDTQYF. The CDR3 region has the DNA TGCGCCAGCACTACAGGGGGTCGTGGAGATACGCAGTATTTT.

V is TRBV19 and J is TRBJ1-2, with TRBD1 identical over 10 bases. This CDR3 region has 19 residues. V shed 5 bases and J 1 base; nucleotides not matched to a gene: 16. Per germline, CDR1 LNHDA and CDR2 SQIVND (reference sequence). Here the CDR3 DNA reads TGTGCCAGTAGTGGCCACCCGGGACAGGGGACGACCGTTAACTATGGCTACACCTTC. Its protein is CASSGHPGQGTTVNYGYTF.

The chain carries TRBV6-1 and TRBJ1-6; a possible D gene is TRBD1 (5 bases). The DNA matches TRBJ1-1 better at its end, which makes the J call doubtful. Germline V gene data show CDR1 as MNHNS and CDR2 as SASEGT. The CDR3 length is 11 residues. DNA for the CDR3: TGTGCCAGCAGTGAACTCGGGACAGCTTTCTTT. The encoded protein is CASSELGTAFF.

The count of this clone is one. The rearrangement joins TRBV5-5 to TRBJ1-2; weak D call: TRBD1 (5 bases). Trimming took off 0 bases at V and 3 bases at J, with 9 bases between the two ends. This CDR3 has 14 residues. Looked up from germline, CDR1 is SGHKS and CDR2 is YYEKEE (reference sequence). CDR3 sequence: CASSLDAGHYGYTF. The CDR3, as DNA: TGTGCCAGCAGCTTGGATGCAGGGCACTATGGCTACACCTTC.

V gene TRBV6-5 combines with J gene TRBJ1-3; no firm D call. Germline CDR1 is MNHEY and CDR2 is SVGAGI. V dropped 0 bases and J dropped 0 bases, with 9 bases sitting between them. This CDR3 contains 16 residues. DNA of the CDR3: TGTGCCAGCAGTTACTCGATCACTTTCTCTGGAAACACCATATATTTT. It is translated as CASSYSITFSGNTIYF.

This clone was seen only a few times. The chain joins TRBV7-3 to TRBJ2-2; no firm D call. The CDR3 is made up of 15 amino acids. Germline V CDR1 and CDR2: SGHTA, FQGTGA. Trimming cost V 1 base and J 5 bases, with 11 bases left between them. CDR3 region: CASSLRVEATGELFF. CDR3 sequence (DNA): TGTGCCAGCAGCTTAAGGGTTGAGGCAACCGGGGAGCTGTTTTTT.

The V call is TRBV12-3 or TRBV12-4, the J call TRBJ2-1; perhaps TRBD2 as D (5 bases). This CDR3 contains 13 residues. V lost 5 bases, J lost 6 bases, and 11 bases lay in between. In DNA, the CDR3 is TGTGCCAGCAGTCCCGGACTCGGCAATGAGCAGTTCTTC. This translates into CASSPGLGNEQFF.

This clone was seen only a few times. The chain recombines TRBV7-3 with TRBJ1-5; 9 positions match TRBD1. The CDR3 contains 20 residues. Germline trimming cut 5 bases from V and 0 bases from J; bases unmatched to any gene: 17. The germline CDR1 and CDR2 sequences are SGHTA and FQGTGA. The CDR3 loop reads CASSPWTRDRAGYSNQPQHF. The CDR3 DNA reads as TGTGCCAGCAGCCCCTGGACCCGGGACAGGGCGGGTTATAGCAATCAGCCCCAGCATTTT.

The CDR3 reads CASSGRAGAETQYF. The CDR3 DNA reads as TGTGCCAGCAGCGGCCGGGCGGGGGCAGAGACCCAGTACTTC. This chain joins TRBV9 and TRBJ2-5; possible D gene TRBD2, 7 bases. V lost 3 bases and J 4 bases, leaving 13 bases between the germline ends. CDR3 length equals 14 residues. CDR1 SGDLS and CDR2 YYNGEE come from the germline V gene.

The chain recombines TRBV27 with TRBJ2-3; 7 nucleotides align to TRBD2. V lost 2 bases to trimming and J lost 2 bases; unmatched junction nucleotides: 4. CDR3 length: 15 amino acids. Germline assignment: CDR1 MNHEY and CDR2 SMNVEV (reference sequence). As DNA, the CDR3 is TGTGCCAGCAGTTTAGGGCTAGCGGTCACAGATACGCAGTATTTT. Amino acid sequence: CASSLGLAVTDTQYF.

The chain links TRBV16 to TRBJ1-1, with TRBD1 identical over 8 bases. J gave up 4 bases and V 5 bases, and 9 bases lay outside the gene matches. The CDR3 is 15 amino acids. CDR1 and CDR2 (germline): KGHSY, FQNENV. The CDR3 sequence: CASSLETGAGTEAFF. The CDR3 DNA follows: TGTGCCAGCAGCTTAGAGACAGGGGCGGGCACTGAAGCTTTCTTT. Looking up the rest from reference TRBV16 and TRBJ1-1 gives the full variable domain: GEEVAQTPKHLVRGEGQKAKLYCAPIKGHSYVFWYQQVLKNEFKFLISFQNENVFDETGMPKERFSAKCLPNSPCSLEIQATKLEDSAVYFCASSLETGAGTEAFFGQGTRLTVV.

This chain links TRBV6-5 with TRBJ1-1; D gene ambiguous. The CDR3 sequence is 14 residues long. The V gene's germline CDR1 is MNHEY and CDR2 SVGAGI. V gave up 7 bases and J gave up 5 bases, with 17 bases separating them. The CDR3 sequence: CASTPNYGRTEAFF. The CDR3 nucleotides read TGTGCCAGCACCCCTAACTACGGGAGGACTGAAGCTTTCTTT.

The genes are TRBV3-1 (or the pseudogene TRBV3-2) and TRBJ2-1, with D uncertain. The V and J ends lost 2 bases and 8 bases respectively, with 13 bases between them. The V gene's germline CDR1 is LGHDT and CDR2 YNNKEL (reference sequence). The CDR3 runs 14 residues. CDR3 nucleotide sequence: TGTGCCAGCAGCCAAACCCACTCATTTCATGAGCAGTTCTTC. Amino acid sequence: CASSQTHSFHEQFF.

V and J are TRBV27 and TRBJ2-3, with TRBD2 identical over 9 bases. The CDR3 is 16 amino acids. V lost 2 bases to trimming and J lost 6 bases; unmatched junction nucleotides: 9. Germline-derived CDR1 and CDR2 are MNHEY and SMNVEV (reference sequence). The DNA of the CDR3 is TGTGCCAGCAGTTTAGGAAGGCGGGGGGGCCTGGATACGCAGTATTTT. Amino acids: CASSLGRRGGLDTQYF.

This rearrangement joins TRBV19 to TRBJ2-6; TRBD1 might be the D (6 bases). Germline V CDR1 and CDR2: LNHDA, SQIVND (reference sequence). The CDR3 contains 14 residues. V was trimmed by 5 bases and J by 3 bases, leaving 8 bases between them. The CDR3 DNA reads TGTGCCAGTAGTGCAGGGGTTGGGGCCAACGTCCTGACTTTC. It codes for CASSAGVGANVLTF.

J is TRBJ2-1 and V is TRBV5-1, with a tentative D call TRBD2 (5 bases). Trimming pared 2 bases from V and 4 bases from J, leaving 22 bases between. The CDR3 contains 18 residues. The germline V gene encodes CDR1 SGHRS and CDR2 YFSETQ. CDR3 nucleotides: TGCGCCAGCAGCTTCGGACTGAAGTCAGGCATCAAATACAATGAGCAGTTCTTC. This codes for CASSFGLKSGIKYNEQFF.

V usage is TRBV3-1 (or the pseudogene TRBV3-2) and J usage is TRBJ2-5; weak D call: TRBD1 (5 bases). V lost 11 bases to trimming and J lost 4 bases, with 17 bases between them. This CDR3 is built from 13 residues. The germline V gene encodes CDR1 LGHDT and CDR2 YNNKEL (reference sequence). DNA for the CDR3: TGTGCCGGCTCCAGCCAAAGGGGAGAGACCCAGTACTTC. Translating gives CAGSSQRGETQYF.